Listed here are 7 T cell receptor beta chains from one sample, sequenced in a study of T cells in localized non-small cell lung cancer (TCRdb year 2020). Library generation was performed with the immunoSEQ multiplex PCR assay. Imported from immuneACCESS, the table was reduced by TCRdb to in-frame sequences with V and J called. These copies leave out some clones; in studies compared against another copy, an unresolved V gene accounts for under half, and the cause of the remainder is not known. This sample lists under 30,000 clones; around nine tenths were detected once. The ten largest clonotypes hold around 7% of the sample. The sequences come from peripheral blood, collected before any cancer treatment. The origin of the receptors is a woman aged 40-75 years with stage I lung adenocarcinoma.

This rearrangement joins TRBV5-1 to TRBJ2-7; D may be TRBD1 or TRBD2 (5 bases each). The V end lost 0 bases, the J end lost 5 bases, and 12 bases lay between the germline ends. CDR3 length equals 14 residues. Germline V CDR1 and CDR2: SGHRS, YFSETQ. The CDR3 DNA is TGCGCCAGCAGCTTGGGAGGGGCGAAGAACGAGCAGTACTTC. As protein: CASSLGGAKNEQYF.

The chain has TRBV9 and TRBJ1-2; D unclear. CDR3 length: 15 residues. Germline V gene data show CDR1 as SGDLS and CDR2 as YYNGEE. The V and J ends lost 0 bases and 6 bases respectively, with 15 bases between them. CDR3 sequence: CASSVGRQALDGYTF. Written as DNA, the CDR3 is TGTGCCAGCAGCGTAGGCAGGCAGGCCTTAGATGGCTACACCTTC. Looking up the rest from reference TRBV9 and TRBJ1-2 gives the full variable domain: DSGVTQTPKHLITATGQRVTLRCSPRSGDLSVYWYQQSLDQGLQFLIQYYNGEERAKGNILERFSAQQFPDLHSELNLSSLELGDSALYFCASSVGRQALDGYTFGSGTRLTVV.

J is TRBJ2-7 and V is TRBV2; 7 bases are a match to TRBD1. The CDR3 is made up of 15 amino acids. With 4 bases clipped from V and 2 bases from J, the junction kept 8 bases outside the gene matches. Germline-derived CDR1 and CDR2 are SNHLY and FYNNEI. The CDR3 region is CASSVQGHATYEQYF. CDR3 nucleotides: TGTGCCAGCAGTGTACAGGGGCACGCTACCTACGAGCAGTACTTC. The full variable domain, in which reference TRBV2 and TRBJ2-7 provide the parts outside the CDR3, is EPEVTQTPSHQVTQMGQEVILRCVPISNHLYFYWYRQILGQKVEFLVSFYNNEISEKSEIFDDQFSVERPDGSNFTLKIRSTKLEDSAMYFCASSVQGHATYEQYFGPGTRLTVT.

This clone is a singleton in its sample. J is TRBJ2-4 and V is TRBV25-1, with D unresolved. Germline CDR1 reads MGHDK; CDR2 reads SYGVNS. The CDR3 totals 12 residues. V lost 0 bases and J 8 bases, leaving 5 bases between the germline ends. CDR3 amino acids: CASSEYGDIQYF. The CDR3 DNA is TGTGCCAGCAGTGAATATGGCGACATTCAGTACTTC.

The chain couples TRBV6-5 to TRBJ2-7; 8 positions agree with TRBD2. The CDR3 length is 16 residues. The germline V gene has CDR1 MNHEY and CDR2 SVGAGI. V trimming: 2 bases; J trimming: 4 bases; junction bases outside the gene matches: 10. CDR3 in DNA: TGTGCCAGCAGTTACCCGTCCGGGAGGGGGGGGTACGAGCAGTACTTC. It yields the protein CASSYPSGRGGYEQYF.

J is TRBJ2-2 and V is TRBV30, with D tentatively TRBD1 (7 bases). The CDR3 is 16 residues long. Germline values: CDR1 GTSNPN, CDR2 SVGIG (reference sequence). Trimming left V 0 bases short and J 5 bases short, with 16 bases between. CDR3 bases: TGTGCCTGGAGTGTCGGTGGGGCAGGGGGGACCGGGGAGCTGTTTTTT. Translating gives CAWSVGGAGGTGELFF.

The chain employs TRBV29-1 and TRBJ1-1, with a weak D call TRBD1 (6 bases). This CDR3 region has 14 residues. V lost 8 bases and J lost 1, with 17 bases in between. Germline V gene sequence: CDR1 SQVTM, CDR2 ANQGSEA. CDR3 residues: CSSIKGQQNTEAFF. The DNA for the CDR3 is TGCAGCTCCATCAAAGGACAGCAGAACACTGAAGCTTTCTTT.